One sample yielded the 16 T cell receptor beta chains listed below, sequenced in a study of post-analysis software for immune sequencing data. The antigens for these receptors are not known. General study points: Compared with controls, patients had more of about 5 TRBV segments, including TRBV5-6, TRBV5-1 and TRBV20-1.

cDNA libraries of TCR beta carried unique molecular identifiers. TCRdb itself ran the PCR reads through MiXCR, one entry per CDR3 protein. Of a few hundred thousand distinct CDR3 sequences detected, around 34% appear once; the ten largest clones hold 4.5% to 7.5%. The material sequenced was blood. The receptors here all came from a girl aged 2-17 years with multiple sclerosis.

The V and J genes are TRBV4-1 and TRBJ2-2, with TRBD1 matching over 8 bases. Germline assignment: CDR1 MGHRA and CDR2 YSYEKL. CDR3 length equals 16 residues. The junction had 12 bases not matched to a gene; V was cut back by 8 bases and J by 4 bases. The CDR3 spells CASGLDRDLGTGELFF. CDR3 DNA sequence: TGCGCCAGCGGTCTGGACAGGGACCTCGGCACCGGGGAGCTGTTTTTT.

The chain combines TRBV9 with TRBJ2-2, with 9 bases that match TRBD2. The CDR3 extends over 15 amino acids. The ends lost 4 bases at V and 6 bases at J; junction bases unmatched: 7. Germline values: CDR1 SGDLS, CDR2 YYNGEE. CDR3: CASSPEAGGPGELFF. The DNA for the CDR3 is TGTGCCAGCAGCCCAGAGGCGGGGGGGCCCGGGGAGCTGTTTTTT.

The CDR3 is CASSLDGGNYGYTF. The CDR3 DNA is TGCGCCAGCAGCTTGGATGGGGGAAACTATGGCTACACCTTC. The rearrangement links TRBV5-1 to TRBJ1-2; D perhaps matches TRBD1 (5 bases). Germline V gene lookup returns CDR1 SGHRS and CDR2 YFSETQ. The V end was cut by 0 bases, the J end by 2 bases, with 8 bases between. This CDR3 is 14 amino acids long.

This clonotype was detected only a few times. V is TRBV20-1 and J is TRBJ2-5; D uncertain. The CDR3 length is 13 residues. In germline, CDR1 is DFQATT, CDR2 SNEGSKA (reference sequence). V was shortened by 2 bases and J by 4 bases, with 11 bases between the two germline ends. DNA of the CDR3: TGCAGTGCTAGATTAGGCAGAGGAGAGACCCAGTACTTC. It translates to CSARLGRGETQYF.

The chain recombines TRBV20-1 with TRBJ2-1, with D unclear. CDR3 size: 13 residues. Germline V CDR1 and CDR2: DFQATT, SNEGSKA (reference sequence). V lost 0 bases, J lost 3 bases, and 6 bases lay in between. This chain's CDR3 is CSAREIFYNEQFF. In DNA form, the CDR3 reads TGCAGTGCTAGAGAGATTTTCTACAATGAGCAGTTCTTC.

The CDR3 nucleotides read TGTGCCAGCAGTCCCTCGACAGGGTTAAACTATGGCTACACCTTC. It encodes CASSPSTGLNYGYTF. This rearrangement joins TRBV6-5 to TRBJ1-2; 7 nucleotides line up with TRBD1. V lost 5 bases and J lost 2; bases outside the gene matches: 8. CDR1 MNHEY and CDR2 SVGAGI come from the germline V gene. CDR3 length: 15 amino acids.

The chain is built from TRBV9 and TRBJ2-7; D is perhaps TRBD2 (5 bases). The germline V gene encodes CDR1 SGDLS and CDR2 YYNGEE. The CDR3 is 14 amino acids. V lost 0 bases, J lost 2 bases, and 9 bases lay in between. The CDR3 DNA reads as TGTGCCAGCAGCGTAGGGGGAGACCCCTACGAGCAGTACTTC. This encodes CASSVGGDPYEQYF.

J is TRBJ1-2 and V is TRBV5-1; 7 positions match TRBD1. The V gene end was trimmed by 4 bases and the J gene end by 5 bases; junction bases not matched to a gene: 11. There are 15 residues in the CDR3. Germline loops: CDR1 SGHRS, CDR2 YFSETQ. The CDR3 region is CASSPDGQDLYGYTF. The CDR3 nucleotides read TGCGCCAGCAGCCCCGACGGACAGGATTTATATGGCTACACCTTC. Drawing the rest from reference TRBV5-1 and TRBJ1-2, the complete variable domain is KAGVTQTPRYLIKTRGQQVTLSCSPISGHRSVSWYQQTPGQGLQFLFEYFSETQRNKGNFPGRFSGRQFSNSRSEMNVSTLELGDSALYLCASSPDGQDLYGYTFGSGTRLTVV.

This clonotype was detected only a few times. The chain recombines TRBV7-3 with TRBJ2-2; the D is unclear. With 5 bases removed from V and 4 bases from J, the gap between germline ends came to 8 bases. This CDR3 is built from 13 residues. Germline V CDR1 and CDR2: SGHTA, FQGTGA. CDR3 bases: TGTGCCAGCAGCCCCGACGGCACCGGGGAGCTGTTTTTT. Protein: CASSPDGTGELFF.

There are a few counts of this clonotype. This chain connects TRBV28 to TRBJ1-2, with D hard to call. Germline CDR1 MDHEN, CDR2 SYDVKM. The ends were cut back, 6 bases at V and 7 bases at J, with 9 bases in the middle. The CDR3 consists of 11 residues. The CDR3, as DNA: TGTGCCAGCAGCCTAGTGGGTGGCTACACCTTC. Translating gives CASSLVGGYTF.

Comments on this clonotype: No conserved phenylalanine or tryptophan is present at the end of the CDR3, so a read error is the likely explanation. The chain uses TRBV5-1 and TRBJ2-1; 9 bases map to TRBD1. This CDR3 region has 14 residues. J gave up 5 bases and V 5 bases, and 5 bases lay outside the gene matches. CDR1 is SGHRS, CDR2 YFSETQ, per germline. CDR3 loop: CASRRDRVNNEQFC. The CDR3 coding sequence is TGCGCCAGCAGAAGGGACAGGGTTAACAATGAGCAGTTCTGC.

This chain joins TRBV29-1 and TRBJ2-5, with a tentative D call TRBD2 (6 bases). The V end was cut by 4 bases, the J end by 5 bases, with 17 bases between. This CDR3 comprises 14 residues. CDR1 is SQVTM, CDR2 ANQGSEA, per germline. The CDR3 sequence is CSVGRDGKWETQYF. The CDR3 nucleotides read TGCAGCGTTGGGCGGGACGGCAAGTGGGAGACCCAGTACTTC.

This clonotype was recorded a few times. V usage is TRBV12-3 or TRBV12-4 and J usage is TRBJ1-5; 7 bases line up with TRBD1. The CDR3 loop spans 14 amino acids. V lost 6 bases and J lost 2; bases outside the gene matches: 4. The CDR3 sequence is CASRRQGGNQPQHF. In DNA form, the CDR3 reads TGTGCCAGCAGGCGACAGGGAGGCAATCAGCCCCAGCATTTT.

The V and J genes are TRBV7-8 and TRBJ2-1; D is perhaps TRBD1 (6 bases). V dropped 10 bases and J dropped 10 bases, with 20 bases sitting between them. This CDR3 contains 13 residues. In germline, CDR1 is SGHVS, CDR2 FQNEAQ. CDR3 in amino acids: CAIGGRVGYEQFF. CDR3 bases: TGTGCCATTGGGGGCCGTGTAGGATACGAGCAGTTCTTC.

The chain carries TRBV3-1 and TRBJ2-1, with D perhaps matching TRBD2 (7 bases). Deletions cut 8 bases from V and 0 bases from J, with 14 bases between. There are 15 residues in the CDR3. Germline-derived CDR1 and CDR2 are LGHDT and YNNKEL (reference sequence). This CDR3 is CASLKGGASYNEQFF. Written as DNA, the CDR3 is TGTGCCAGCTTGAAAGGGGGGGCCTCCTACAATGAGCAGTTCTTC.

The rearrangement uses TRBV3-1 and TRBJ2-4, with D possibly being TRBD2 (6 bases). This CDR3 has 16 residues. Germline assignment: CDR1 LGHDT and CDR2 YNNKEL (reference sequence). Trimming stripped 0 bases from V and 1 base from J, with 10 bases between. CDR3 sequence reads: CASSQDLGGAKNIQYF. The CDR3 region has the DNA TGTGCCAGCAGCCAAGATCTTGGAGGGGCCAAAAACATTCAGTACTTC.